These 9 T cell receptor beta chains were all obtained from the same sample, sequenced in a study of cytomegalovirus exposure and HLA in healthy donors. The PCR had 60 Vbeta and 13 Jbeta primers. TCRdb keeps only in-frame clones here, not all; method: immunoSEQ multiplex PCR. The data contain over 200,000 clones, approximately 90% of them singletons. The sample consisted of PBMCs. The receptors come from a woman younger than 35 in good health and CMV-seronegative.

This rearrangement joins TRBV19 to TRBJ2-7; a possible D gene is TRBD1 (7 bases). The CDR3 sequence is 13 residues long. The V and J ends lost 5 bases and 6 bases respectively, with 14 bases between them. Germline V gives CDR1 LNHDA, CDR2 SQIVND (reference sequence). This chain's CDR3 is CASSQSGGGEQYF. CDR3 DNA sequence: TGTGCCAGTAGTCAGTCAGGGGGAGGCGAGCAGTACTTC.

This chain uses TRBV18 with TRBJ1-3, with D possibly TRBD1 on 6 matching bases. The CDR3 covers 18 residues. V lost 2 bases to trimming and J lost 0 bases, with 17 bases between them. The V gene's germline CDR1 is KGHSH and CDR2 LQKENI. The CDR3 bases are TGTGCCAGCTCACCAGTAAGGTGGCAGGGGAGCTCTGGAAACACCATATATTTT. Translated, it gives CASSPVRWQGSSGNTIYF.

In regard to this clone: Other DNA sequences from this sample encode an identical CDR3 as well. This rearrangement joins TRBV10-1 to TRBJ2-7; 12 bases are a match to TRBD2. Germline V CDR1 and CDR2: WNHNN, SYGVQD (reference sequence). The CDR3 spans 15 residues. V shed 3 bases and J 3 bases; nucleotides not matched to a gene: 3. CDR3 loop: CASSEGLAGYYEQYF. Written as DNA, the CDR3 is TGCGCCAGCAGTGAAGGACTAGCGGGGTACTACGAGCAGTACTTC.

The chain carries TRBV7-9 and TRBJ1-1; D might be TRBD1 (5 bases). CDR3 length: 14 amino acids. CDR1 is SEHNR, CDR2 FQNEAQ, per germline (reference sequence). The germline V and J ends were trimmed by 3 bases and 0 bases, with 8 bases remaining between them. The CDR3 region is CASSFDSLNTEAFF. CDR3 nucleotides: TGTGCCAGCAGCTTTGACAGTCTGAACACTGAAGCTTTCTTT.

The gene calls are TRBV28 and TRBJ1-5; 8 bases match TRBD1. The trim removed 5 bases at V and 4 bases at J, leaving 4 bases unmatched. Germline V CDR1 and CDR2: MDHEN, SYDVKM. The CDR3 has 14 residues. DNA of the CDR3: TGTGCCAGCAGTGCCGGGACAGGTAATCAGCCCCAGCATTTT. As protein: CASSAGTGNQPQHF.

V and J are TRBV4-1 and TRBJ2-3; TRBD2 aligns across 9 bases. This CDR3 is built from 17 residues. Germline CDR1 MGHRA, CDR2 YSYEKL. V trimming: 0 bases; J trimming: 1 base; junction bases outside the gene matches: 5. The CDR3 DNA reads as TGCGCCAGCAGCCAAGATCCAGCGGGAGGTGGCACAGATACGCAGTATTTT. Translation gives CASSQDPAGGGTDTQYF.

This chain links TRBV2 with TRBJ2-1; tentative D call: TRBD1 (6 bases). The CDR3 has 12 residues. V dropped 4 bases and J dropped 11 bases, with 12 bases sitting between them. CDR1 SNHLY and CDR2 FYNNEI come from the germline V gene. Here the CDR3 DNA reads TGTGCCAGCAGTGTGGGGGCCACCCAGCAGTTCTTC. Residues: CASSVGATQQFF.

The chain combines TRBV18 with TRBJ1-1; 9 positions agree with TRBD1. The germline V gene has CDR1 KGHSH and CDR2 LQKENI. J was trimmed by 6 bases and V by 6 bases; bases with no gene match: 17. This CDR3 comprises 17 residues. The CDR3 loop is CASSRPTGTGFGAEAFF. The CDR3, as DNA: TGTGCCAGCTCCCGTCCAACCGGGACAGGGTTCGGCGCTGAAGCTTTCTTT.

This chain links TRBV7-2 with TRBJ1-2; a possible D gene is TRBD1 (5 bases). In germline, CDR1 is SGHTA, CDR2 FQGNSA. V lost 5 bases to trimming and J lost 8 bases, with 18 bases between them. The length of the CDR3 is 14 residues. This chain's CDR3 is CASSPTVGGRGYTF. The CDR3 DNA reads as TGTGCCAGCAGCCCCACTGTGGGGGGACGGGGCTACACCTTC.